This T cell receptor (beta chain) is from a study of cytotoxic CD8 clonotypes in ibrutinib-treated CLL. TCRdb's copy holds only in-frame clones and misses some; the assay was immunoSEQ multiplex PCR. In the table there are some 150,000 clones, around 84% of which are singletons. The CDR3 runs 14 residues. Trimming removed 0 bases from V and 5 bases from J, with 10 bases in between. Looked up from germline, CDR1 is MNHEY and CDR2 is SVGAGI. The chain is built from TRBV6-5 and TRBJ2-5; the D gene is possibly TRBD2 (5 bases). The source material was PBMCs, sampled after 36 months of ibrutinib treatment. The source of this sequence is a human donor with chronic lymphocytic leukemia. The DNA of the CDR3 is TGTGCCAGCAGTTACTCGGGAGTCGTGGAGACCCAGTACTTC. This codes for CASSYSGVVETQYF.